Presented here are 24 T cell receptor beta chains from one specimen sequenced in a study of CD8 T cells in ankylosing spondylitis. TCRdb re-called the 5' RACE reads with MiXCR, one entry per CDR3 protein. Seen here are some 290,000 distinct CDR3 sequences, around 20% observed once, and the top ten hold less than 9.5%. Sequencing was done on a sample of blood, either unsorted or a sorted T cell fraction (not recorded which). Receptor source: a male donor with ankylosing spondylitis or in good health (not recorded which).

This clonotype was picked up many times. For the CDR3, the DNA is TGTGCCAGCAGTTTAGCAGGCAGGGGCACTGAAGCTTTCTTT. As protein: CASSLAGRGTEAFF. The gene calls are TRBV12-3 or TRBV12-4 and TRBJ1-1; a weak D match, TRBD1 (6 bases). V lost 0 bases and J 4 bases, leaving 9 bases between the germline ends. The CDR3 runs 14 residues.

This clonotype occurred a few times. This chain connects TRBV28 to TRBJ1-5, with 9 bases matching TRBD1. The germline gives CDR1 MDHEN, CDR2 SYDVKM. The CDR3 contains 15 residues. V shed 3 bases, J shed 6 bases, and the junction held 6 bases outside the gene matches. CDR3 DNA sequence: TGTGCCAGCAGTTTTGTGACAGGGGGGAGTCAGCCCCAGCATTTT. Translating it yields CASSFVTGGSQPQHF.

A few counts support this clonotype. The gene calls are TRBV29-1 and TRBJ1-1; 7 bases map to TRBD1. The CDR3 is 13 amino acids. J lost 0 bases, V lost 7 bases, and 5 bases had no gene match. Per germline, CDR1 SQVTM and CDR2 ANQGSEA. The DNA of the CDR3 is TGCAGCGGAAGAACAGGGGTGAACACTGAAGCTTTCTTT. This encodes CSGRTGVNTEAFF. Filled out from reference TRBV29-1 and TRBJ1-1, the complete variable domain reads SAVISQKPSRDICQRGTSLTIQCQVDSQVTMMFWYRQQPGQSLTLIATANQGSEATYESGFVIDKFPISRPNLTFSTLTVSNMSPEDSSIYLCSGRTGVNTEAFFGQGTRLTVV.

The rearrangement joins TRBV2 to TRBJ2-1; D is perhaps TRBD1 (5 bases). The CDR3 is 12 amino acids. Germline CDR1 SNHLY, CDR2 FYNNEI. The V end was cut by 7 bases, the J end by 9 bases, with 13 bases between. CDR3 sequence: CASIGQGGEQFF. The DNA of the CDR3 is TGTGCCAGCATCGGGCAGGGCGGTGAGCAGTTCTTC.

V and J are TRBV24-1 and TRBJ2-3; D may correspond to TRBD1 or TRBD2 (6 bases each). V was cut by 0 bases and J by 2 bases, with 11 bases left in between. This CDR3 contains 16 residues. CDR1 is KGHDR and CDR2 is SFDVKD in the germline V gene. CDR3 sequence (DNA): TGTGCCACCAGTGATTTGAAGGGGGGTAACACAGATACGCAGTATTTT. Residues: CATSDLKGGNTDTQYF.

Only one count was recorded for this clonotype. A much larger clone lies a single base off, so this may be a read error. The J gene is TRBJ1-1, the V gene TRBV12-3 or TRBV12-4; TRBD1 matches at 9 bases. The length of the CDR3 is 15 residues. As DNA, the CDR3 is TGTACCAGCAGCCCGACAGGGGGAGGTCCTTCTGAAGCTTTCTTT. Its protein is CTSSPTGGGPSEAFF.

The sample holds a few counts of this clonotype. Written as DNA, the CDR3 is TGCAGAGCCGACAGGGGGCCCGGGGAGCTGTTTTTT. This sequence encodes CRADRGPGELFF. The chain joins TRBV20-1 to TRBJ2-2; TRBD1 aligns across 10 bases. In germline, CDR1 is DFQATT, CDR2 SNEGSKA (reference sequence). CDR3 length: 12 residues.

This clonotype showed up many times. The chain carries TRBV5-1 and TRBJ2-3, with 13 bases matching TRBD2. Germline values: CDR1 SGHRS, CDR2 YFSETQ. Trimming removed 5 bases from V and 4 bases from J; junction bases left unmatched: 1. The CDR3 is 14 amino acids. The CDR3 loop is CASRTSGGPDTQYF. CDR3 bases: TGCGCCAGCAGGACTAGCGGGGGGCCAGATACGCAGTATTTT.

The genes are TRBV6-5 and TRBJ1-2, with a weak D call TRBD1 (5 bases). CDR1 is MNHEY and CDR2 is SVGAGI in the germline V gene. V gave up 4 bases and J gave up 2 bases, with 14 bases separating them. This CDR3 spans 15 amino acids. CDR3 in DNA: TGTGCCAGCAGTTCCGGGACTTCCGAAAACTATGGCTACACCTTC. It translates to CASSSGTSENYGYTF.

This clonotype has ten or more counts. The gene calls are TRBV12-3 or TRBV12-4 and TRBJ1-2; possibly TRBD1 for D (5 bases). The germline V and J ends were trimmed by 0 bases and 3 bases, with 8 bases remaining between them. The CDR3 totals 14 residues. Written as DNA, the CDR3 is TGTGCCAGCAGTTTAGCCGGGACGGACTATGGCTACACCTTC. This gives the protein CASSLAGTDYGYTF.

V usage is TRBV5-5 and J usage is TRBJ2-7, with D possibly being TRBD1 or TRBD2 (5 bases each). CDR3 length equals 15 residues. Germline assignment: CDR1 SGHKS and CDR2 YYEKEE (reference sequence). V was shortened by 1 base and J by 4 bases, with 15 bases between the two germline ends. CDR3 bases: TGTGCCAGCAGCTTGTATTGGGGTGGGGGATACGAGCAGTACGTC. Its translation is CASSLYWGGGYEQYV.

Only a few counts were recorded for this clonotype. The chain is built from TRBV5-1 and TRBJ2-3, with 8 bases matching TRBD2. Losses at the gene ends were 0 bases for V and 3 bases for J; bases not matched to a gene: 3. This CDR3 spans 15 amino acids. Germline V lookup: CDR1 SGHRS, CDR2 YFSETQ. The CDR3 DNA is TGCGCCAGCAGCTTGGTACTAGCGGAAACAGATACGCAGTATTTT. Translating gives CASSLVLAETDTQYF.

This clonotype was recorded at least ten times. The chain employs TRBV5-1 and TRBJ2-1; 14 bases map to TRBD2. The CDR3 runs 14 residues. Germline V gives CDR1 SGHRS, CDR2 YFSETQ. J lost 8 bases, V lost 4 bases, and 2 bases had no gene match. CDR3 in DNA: TGCGCCAGCAGCCAGGGACTAGCGGGAGATGAGCAGTTCTTC. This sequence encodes CASSQGLAGDEQFF.

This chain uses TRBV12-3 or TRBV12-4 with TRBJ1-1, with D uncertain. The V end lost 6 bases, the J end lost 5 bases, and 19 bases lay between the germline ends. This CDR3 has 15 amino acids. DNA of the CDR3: TGTGCCAGCAGGGCTCAGTTGATAGAAGGTACTGAAGCTTTCTTT. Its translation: CASRAQLIEGTEAFF.

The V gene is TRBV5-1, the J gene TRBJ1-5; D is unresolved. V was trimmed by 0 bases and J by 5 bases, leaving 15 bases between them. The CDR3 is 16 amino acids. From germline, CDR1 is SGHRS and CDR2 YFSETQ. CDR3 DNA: TGCGCCAGCAGCTTGGGGGAGGGAGAAGGACATCAGCCCCAGCATTTT. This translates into CASSLGEGEGHQPQHF.

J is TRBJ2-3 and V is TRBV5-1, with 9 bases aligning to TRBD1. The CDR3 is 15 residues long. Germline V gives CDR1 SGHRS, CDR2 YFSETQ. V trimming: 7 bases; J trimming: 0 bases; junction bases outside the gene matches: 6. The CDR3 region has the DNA TGCGCCAGCTCGACCGGGACAGGGAGCACAGATACGCAGTATTTT. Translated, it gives CASSTGTGSTDTQYF. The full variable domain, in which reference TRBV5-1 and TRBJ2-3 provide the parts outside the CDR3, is KAGVTQTPRYLIKTRGQQVTLSCSPISGHRSVSWYQQTPGQGLQFLFEYFSETQRNKGNFPGRFSGRQFSNSRSEMNVSTLELGDSALYLCASSTGTGSTDTQYFGPGTRLTVL.

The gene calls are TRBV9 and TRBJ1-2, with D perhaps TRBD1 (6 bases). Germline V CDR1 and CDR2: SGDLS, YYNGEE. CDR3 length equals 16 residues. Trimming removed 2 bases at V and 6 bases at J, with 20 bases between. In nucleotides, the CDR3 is TGTGCCAGCAGCGTTCAGGACAGAAGATATATAGATGGCTACACCTTC. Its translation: CASSVQDRRYIDGYTF.

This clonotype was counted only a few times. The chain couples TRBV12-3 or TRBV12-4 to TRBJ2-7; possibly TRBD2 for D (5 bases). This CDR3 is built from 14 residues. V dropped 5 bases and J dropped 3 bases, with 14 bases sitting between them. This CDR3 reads CASSPNGLGYEQYV. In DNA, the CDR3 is TGTGCCAGCAGTCCAAACGGACTGGGCTACGAGCAGTACGTC.

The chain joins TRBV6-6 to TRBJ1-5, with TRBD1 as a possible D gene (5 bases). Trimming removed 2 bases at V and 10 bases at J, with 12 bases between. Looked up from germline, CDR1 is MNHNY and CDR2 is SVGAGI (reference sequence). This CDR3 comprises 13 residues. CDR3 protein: CASSYPGGEPQHF. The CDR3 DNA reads TGTGCCAGCAGTTACCCAGGAGGGGAACCCCAGCATTTT.

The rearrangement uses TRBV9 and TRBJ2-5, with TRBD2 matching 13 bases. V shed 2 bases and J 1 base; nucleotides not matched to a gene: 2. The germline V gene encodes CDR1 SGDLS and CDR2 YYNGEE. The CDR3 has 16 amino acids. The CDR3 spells CASSVTSGGVQETQYF. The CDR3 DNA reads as TGTGCCAGCAGCGTTACTAGCGGGGGGGTCCAAGAGACCCAGTACTTC.

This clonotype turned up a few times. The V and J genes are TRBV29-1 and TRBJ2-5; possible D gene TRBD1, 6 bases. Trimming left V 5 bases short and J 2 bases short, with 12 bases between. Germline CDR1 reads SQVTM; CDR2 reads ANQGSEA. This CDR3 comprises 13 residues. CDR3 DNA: TGCAGCGTTCTACCTCAGGGGCAAGAGACCCAGTACTTC. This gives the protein CSVLPQGQETQYF.

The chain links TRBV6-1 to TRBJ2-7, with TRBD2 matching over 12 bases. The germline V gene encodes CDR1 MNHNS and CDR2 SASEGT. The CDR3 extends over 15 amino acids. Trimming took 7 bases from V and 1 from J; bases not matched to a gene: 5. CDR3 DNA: TGTGCCAGCACCTTAACTAGCGGGGGGTCCTACGAGCAGTACGTC. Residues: CASTLTSGGSYEQYV.

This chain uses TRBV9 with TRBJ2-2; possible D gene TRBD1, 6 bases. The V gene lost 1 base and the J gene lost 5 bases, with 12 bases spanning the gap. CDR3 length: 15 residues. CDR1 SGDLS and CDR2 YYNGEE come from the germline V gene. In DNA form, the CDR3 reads TGTGCCAGCAGCGTAAGGCAGGGGAATACCGGGGAGCTGTTTTTT. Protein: CASSVRQGNTGELFF.

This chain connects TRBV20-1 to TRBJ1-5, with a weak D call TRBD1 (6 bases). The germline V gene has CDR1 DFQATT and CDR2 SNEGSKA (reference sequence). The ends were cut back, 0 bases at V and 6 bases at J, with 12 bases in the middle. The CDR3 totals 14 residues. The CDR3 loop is CSARDRGGGQPQHF. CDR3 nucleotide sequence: TGCAGTGCTAGAGACCGGGGGGGCGGTCAGCCCCAGCATTTT.